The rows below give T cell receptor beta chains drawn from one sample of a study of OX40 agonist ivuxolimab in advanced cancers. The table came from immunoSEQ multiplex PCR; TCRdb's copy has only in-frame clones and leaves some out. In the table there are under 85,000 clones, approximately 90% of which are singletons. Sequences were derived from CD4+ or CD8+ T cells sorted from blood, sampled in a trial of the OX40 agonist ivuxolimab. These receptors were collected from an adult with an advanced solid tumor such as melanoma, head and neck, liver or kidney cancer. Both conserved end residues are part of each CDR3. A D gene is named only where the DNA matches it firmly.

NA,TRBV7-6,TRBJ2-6,TGTGCCAGCAGCCACAGATCTGGGGCCAACGTCCTGACTTTC,CASSHRSGANVLTF
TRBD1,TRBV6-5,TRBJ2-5,TGTGCCAGCAGTTATACAGGGGGCGGGGTAGGGACCCAGTACTTC,CASSYTGGGVGTQYF
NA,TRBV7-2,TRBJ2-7,TGTGCCAGCAGCCAGACGACAGTTTCCTACGAGCAGTACTTC,CASSQTTVSYEQYF
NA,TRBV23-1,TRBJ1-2,TGCGCCAGCAGTCAATCAAACTGTTGGGTTCTTCATGGCTACACCTTC,CASSQSNCWVLHGYTF
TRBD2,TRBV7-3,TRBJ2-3,TGTGCCAGCAGCTTAGGGCTAGCGGGGGGCACAGATACGCAGTATTTT,CASSLGLAGGTDTQYF
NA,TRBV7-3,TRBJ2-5,TGTGCCAGCAGCCTTGGACCGCGGGAGACCCAGTACTTC,CASSLGPRETQYF
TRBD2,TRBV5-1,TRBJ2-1,TGCGCCAGCCTGGGGGGTAGCGGGGCTTACAATGAGCAGTTCTTC,CASLGGSGAYNEQFF
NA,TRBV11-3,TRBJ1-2,TGTGCCAGCAGCTTAGGGCAGGGGCTGGATGGCTACACCTTC,CASSLGQGLDGYTF
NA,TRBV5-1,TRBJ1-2,TGCGCCAGCAGCCCTCGGGGGAGCTATGGCTACACCTTC,CASSPRGSYGYTF
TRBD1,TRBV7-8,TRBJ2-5,TGTGCCAGCAGACGCTACATCGACAGGGTACAAGAGACCCAGTACTTC,CASRRYIDRVQETQYF
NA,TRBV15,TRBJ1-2,TGTGCCACCAGCAGAGTGGGCAGTCTAGACTATGGCTACACCTTC,CATSRVGSLDYGYTF
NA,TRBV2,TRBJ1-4,TGTGCCAGCAGGGCACAGGATACAACTAATGAAAAACTGTTTTTT,CASRAQDTTNEKLFF
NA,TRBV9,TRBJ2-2,TGTGCCAGCAGCGTAGGCCTAGCCGACACCGGGGAGCTGTTTTTT,CASSVGLADTGELFF
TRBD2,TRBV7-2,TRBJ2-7,TGTGCCAGCAGCTTCTCGGGACTAGCGGCCTACGAGCAGTACTTC,CASSFSGLAAYEQYF
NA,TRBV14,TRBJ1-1,TGTGCCAGCAGCCCTCGGGGTTGGGGCACTGAAGCTTTCTTT,CASSPRGWGTEAFF
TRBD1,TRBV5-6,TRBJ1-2,TGTGCCAGCAGCCGGATGGGACAGGAAAACTATGGCTACACCTTC,CASSRMGQENYGYTF
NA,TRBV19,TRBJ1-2,TGTGCCAGTAGTAGGCCGGGACAAGACTATGGCTACACCTTC,CASSRPGQDYGYTF